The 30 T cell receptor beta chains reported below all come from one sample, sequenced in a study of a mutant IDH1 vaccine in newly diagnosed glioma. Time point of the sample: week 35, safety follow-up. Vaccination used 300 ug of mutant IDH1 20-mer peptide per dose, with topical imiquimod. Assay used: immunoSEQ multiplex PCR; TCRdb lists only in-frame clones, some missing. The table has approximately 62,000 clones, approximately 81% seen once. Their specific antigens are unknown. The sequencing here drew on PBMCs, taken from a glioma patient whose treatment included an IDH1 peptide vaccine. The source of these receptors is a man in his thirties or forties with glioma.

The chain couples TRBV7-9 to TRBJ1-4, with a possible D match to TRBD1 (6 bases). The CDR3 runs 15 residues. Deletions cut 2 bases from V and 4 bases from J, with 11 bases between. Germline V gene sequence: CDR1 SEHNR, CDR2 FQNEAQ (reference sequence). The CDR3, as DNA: TGTGCCAGCAGCTTATTTGTAGGGGGTAATGAAAAACTGTTTTTT. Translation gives CASSLFVGGNEKLFF.

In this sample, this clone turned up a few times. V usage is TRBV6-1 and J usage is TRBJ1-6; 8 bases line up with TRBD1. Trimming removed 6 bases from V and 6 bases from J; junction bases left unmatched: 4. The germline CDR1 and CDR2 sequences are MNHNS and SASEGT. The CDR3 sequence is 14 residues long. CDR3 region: CASSLDRGNSPLHF. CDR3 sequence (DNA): TGTGCCAGCAGCCTTGACAGGGGTAATTCACCCCTCCACTTT.

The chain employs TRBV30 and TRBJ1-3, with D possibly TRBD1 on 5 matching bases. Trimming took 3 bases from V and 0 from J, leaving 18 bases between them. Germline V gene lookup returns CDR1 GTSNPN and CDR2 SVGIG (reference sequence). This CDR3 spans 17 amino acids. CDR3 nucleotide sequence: TGTGCCTGGAGCGCAGGGCTAATAAGGGCCTCTGGAAACACCATATATTTT. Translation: CAWSAGLIRASGNTIYF.

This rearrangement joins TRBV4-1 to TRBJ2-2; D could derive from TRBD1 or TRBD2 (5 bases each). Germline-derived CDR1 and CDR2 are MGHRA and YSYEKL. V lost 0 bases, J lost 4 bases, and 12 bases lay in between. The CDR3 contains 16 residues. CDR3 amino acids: CASSQEIRDPTGELFF. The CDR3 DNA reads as TGCGCCAGCAGCCAAGAAATCAGGGACCCCACCGGGGAGCTGTTTTTT.

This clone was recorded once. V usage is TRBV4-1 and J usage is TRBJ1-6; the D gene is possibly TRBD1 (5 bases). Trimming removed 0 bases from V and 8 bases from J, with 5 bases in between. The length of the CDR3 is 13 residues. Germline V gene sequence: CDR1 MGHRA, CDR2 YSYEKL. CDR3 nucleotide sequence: TGCGCCAGCAGCCAAGAGGGGGATTCACCCCTCCACTTT. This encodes CASSQEGDSPLHF.

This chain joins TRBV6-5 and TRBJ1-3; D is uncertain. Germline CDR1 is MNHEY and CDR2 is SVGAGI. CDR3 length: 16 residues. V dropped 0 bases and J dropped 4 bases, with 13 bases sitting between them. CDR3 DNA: TGTGCCAGCAGTTACTCCCTTGAGGGCTTAGGAAACACCATATATTTT. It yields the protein CASSYSLEGLGNTIYF.

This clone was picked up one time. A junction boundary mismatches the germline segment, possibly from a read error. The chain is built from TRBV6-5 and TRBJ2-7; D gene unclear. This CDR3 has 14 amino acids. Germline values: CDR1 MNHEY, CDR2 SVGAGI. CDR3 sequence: CAGSRVYGAYEQYF. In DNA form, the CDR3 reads TGTGCCGGCAGCCGGGTCTATGGGGCCTACGAGCAGTACTTC.

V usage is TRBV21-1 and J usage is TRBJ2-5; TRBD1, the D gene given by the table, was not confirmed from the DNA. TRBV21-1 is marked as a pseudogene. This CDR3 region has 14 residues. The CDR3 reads CASLLQGTQETQYF. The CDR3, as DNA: TGTGCCAGCCTCCTTCAGGGGACGCAAGAGACCCAGTACTTC.

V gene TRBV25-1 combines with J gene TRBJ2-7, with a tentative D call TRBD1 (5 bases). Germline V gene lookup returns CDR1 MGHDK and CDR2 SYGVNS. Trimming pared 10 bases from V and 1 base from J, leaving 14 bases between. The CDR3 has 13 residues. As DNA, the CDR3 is TGTGCCACCCAGGGTCGTTATTCCTACGAGCAGTACTTC. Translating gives CATQGRYSYEQYF.

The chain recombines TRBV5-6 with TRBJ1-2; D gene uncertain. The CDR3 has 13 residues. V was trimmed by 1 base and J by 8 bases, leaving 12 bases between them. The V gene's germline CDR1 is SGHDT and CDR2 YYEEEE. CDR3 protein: CASSLSNSGGYTF. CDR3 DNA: TGTGCCAGCAGCTTGAGCAATTCGGGAGGCTACACCTTC.

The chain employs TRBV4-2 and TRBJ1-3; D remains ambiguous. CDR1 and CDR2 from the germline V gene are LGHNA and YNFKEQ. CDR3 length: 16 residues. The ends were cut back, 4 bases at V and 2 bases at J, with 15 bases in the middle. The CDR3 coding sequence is TGTGCCAGCAGCCCAAGATCCAACAGCGCTGGAAACACCATATATTTT. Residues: CASSPRSNSAGNTIYF.

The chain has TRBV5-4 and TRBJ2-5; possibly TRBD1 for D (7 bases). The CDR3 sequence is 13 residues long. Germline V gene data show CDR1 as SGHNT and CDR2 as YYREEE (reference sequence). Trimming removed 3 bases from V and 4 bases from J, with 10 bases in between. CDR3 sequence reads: CASSSQGGETQYF. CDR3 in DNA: TGTGCCAGCAGCTCCCAGGGGGGAGAGACCCAGTACTTC.

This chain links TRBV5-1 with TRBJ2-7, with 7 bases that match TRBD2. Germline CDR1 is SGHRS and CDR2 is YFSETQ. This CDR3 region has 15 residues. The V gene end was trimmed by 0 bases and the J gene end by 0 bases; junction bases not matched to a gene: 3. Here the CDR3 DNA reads TGCGCCAGCAGCTTGGGCGGGGGAAGCTCCTACGAGCAGTACTTC. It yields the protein CASSLGGGSSYEQYF.

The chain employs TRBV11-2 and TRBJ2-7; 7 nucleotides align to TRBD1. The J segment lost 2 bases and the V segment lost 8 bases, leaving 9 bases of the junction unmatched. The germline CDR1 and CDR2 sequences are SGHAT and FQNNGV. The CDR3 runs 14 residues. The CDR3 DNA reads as TGTGCCAGCGGCGTCGGGACAGAGACCTACGAGCAGTACTTC. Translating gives CASGVGTETYEQYF.

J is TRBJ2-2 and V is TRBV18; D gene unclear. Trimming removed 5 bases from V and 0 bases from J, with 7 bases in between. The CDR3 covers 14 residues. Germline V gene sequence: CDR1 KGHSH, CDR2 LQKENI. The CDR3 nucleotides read TGTGCCAGCTCAGAACTTCCGAACACCGGGGAGCTGTTTTTT. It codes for CASSELPNTGELFF.

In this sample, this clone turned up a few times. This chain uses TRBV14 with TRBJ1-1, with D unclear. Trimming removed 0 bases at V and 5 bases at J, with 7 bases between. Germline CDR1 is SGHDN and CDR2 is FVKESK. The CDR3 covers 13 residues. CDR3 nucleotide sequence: TGTGCCAGCAGCCAAGATATGGTAACTGAAGCTTTCTTT. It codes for CASSQDMVTEAFF.

The CDR3 loop is CASSADGQPFRGYTF. CDR3 nucleotides: TGTGCCAGCAGTGCCGACGGACAGCCCTTTAGGGGCTACACCTTC. The V gene is TRBV28, the J gene TRBJ1-2; possible D gene TRBD1, 6 bases. Germline loops: CDR1 MDHEN, CDR2 SYDVKM. The CDR3 extends over 15 amino acids. Trimming stripped 5 bases from V and 8 bases from J, with 21 bases between.

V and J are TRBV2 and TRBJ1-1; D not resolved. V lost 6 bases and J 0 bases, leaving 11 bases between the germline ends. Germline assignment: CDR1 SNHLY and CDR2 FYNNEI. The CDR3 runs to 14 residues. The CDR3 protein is CASRDLMLNTEAFF. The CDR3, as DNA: TGTGCCAGCAGGGACCTAATGTTGAACACTGAAGCTTTCTTT.

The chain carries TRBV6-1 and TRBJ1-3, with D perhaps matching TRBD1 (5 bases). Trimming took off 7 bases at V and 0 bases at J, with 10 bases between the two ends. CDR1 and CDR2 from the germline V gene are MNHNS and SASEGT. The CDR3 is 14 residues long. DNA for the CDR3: TGTGCCAGCATCAGGGCCCACTCTGGAAACACCATATATTTT. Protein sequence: CASIRAHSGNTIYF.

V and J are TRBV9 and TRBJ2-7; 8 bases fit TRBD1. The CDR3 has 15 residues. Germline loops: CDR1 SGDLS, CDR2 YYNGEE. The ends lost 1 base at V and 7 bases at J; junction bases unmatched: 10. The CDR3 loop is CASSVYWGRGLEQYF. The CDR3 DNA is TGTGCCAGCAGCGTATACTGGGGCAGGGGGCTTGAGCAGTACTTC.

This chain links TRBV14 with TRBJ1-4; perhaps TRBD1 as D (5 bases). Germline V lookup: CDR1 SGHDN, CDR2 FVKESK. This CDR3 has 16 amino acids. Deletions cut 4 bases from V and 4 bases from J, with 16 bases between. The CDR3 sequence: CASSPPRGVFNEKLFF. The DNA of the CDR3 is TGTGCCAGCAGCCCACCGCGAGGGGTCTTTAATGAAAAACTGTTTTTT.

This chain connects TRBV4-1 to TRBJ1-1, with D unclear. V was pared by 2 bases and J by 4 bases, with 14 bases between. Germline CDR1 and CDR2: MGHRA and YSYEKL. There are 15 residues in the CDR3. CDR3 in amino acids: CASSQPWGGSTEAFF. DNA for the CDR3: TGCGCCAGCAGCCAACCTTGGGGAGGGAGCACTGAAGCTTTCTTT.

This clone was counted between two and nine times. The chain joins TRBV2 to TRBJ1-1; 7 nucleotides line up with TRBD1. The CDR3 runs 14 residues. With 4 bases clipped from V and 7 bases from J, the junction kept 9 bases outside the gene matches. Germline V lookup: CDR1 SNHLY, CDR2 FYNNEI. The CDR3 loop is CASSVFEGALEAFF. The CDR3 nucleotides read TGTGCCAGCAGTGTCTTTGAGGGGGCACTTGAAGCTTTCTTT.

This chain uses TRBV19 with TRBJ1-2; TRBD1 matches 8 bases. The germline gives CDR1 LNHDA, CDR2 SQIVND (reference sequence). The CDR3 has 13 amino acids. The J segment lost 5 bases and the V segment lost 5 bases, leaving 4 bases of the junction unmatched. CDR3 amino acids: CASSEQGEYGYTF. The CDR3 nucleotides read TGTGCCAGTAGTGAACAGGGGGAGTATGGCTACACCTTC.

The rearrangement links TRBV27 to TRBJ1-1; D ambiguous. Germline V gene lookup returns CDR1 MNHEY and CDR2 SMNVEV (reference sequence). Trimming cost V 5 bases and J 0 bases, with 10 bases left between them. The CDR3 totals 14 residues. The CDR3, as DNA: TGTGCCAGCAGTACCCGGAAGATGAACACTGAAGCTTTCTTT. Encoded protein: CASSTRKMNTEAFF.

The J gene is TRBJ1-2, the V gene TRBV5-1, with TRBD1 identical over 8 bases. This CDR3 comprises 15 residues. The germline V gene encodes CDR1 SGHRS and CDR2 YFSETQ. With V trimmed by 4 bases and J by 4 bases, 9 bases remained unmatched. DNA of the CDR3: TGCGCCAGCAGCGCCGGGACAGGAAACCTCTATGGCTACACCTTC. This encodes CASSAGTGNLYGYTF.

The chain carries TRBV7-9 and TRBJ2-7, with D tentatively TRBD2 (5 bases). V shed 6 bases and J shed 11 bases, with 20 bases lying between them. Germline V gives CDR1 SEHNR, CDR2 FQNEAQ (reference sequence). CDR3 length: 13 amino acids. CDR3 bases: TGTGCCAGCAGACCTTCGGGAACTACGAATAAGTACTTC. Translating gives CASRPSGTTNKYF.

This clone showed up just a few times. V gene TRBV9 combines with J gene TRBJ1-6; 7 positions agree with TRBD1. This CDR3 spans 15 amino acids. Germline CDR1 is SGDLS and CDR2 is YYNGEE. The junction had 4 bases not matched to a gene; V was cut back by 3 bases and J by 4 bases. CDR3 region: CASSAGDSYNSPLHF. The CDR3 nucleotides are TGTGCCAGCAGCGCCGGGGACAGTTATAATTCACCCCTCCACTTT.

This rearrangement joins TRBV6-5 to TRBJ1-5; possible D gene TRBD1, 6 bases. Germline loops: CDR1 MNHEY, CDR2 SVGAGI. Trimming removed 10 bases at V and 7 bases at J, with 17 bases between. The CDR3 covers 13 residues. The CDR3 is CATKGGHGQPQHF. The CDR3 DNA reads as TGTGCCACCAAAGGGGGGCATGGGCAGCCCCAGCATTTT.

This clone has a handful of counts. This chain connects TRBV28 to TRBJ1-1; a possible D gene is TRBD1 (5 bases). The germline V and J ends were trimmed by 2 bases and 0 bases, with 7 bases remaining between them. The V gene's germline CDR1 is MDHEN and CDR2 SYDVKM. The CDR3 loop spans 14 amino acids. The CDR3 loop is CASSLIRVNTEAFF. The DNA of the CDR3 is TGTGCCAGCAGTTTAATCAGGGTGAACACTGAAGCTTTCTTT.